This T cell receptor (beta chain) derives from a study of CD4+ T cells in melanoma. The study, taken as a whole, reports: CD8+ T cell, macrophage and B cell function reportedly correlated with neoantigen-specific CD4+ T cells.

Comments on this clone: What it binds is not known.

Losses at the gene ends were 6 bases for V and 4 bases for J; bases not matched to a gene: 5. Germline lookup yields CDR1 MNHNS and CDR2 SASEGT. CDR3 length: 14 amino acids. Libraries were prepared by immunoSEQ multiplex PCR; TCRdb keeps only in-frame clonotypes and omits some of them. Of about 10,000 clones listed, more than 60% are singletons. The V and J genes are TRBV6-1 and TRBJ1-2; TRBD1 agrees at 10 bases. This clonotype originated in a human donor with melanoma. Sequenced material: cells from a culture (not recorded whether cultured in vitro). CDR3 region: CASRDRDRGYGYTF. CDR3 bases: TGTGCCAGCAGGGACCGGGACAGGGGCTATGGCTACACCTTC.